The clone carrying this TCR beta chain occurred many times. Its antigen remains unidentified. This sample's time point: persistent/refractory GD, antithyroid drugs over 5 years with positive TRAb. RNA from PBMCs was the source of the TCR library. The data stem from a study of regulatory T cells in long-lasting Graves disease. Overall study context: More than 5 years of antithyroid drugs with positive TSH receptor antibodies defined persistent Graves' disease.

Building the TCR beta libraries relied on iRepertoire HTBI primers, and CDR3 regions underwent Arm-PCR. Per the authors' pipeline: The samples included 60 to 65 TRBV and under 15 TRBJ segments. MiXCR, applied by TCRdb to the multiplex PCR reads, yields one record per CDR3 protein. The V and J calls were not made by the authors but by TCRdb's processing. The sample carries about 660,000 distinct CDR3 sequences, about 30% recorded once. General study findings and limits: Patients with persistent Graves' had lower TCR diversity than newly diagnosed patients. The researchers studied only peripheral blood, not thyroid tissue.

The length of the CDR3 is 14 residues. Trimming cost V 5 bases and J 3 bases, with 10 bases left between them. Germline loops: CDR1 MDHEN, CDR2 SYDVKM. The V gene is TRBV28, the J gene TRBJ1-4; D remains unclear. The clonotype comes from a female donor with Graves disease. This material consisted of peripheral blood mononuclear cells (PBMCs), taken when the disease was refractory, from a patient treated with antithyroid drugs. The CDR3 reads CASSATGANEKLFF. The CDR3 bases are TGTGCCAGCAGTGCTACCGGAGCTAATGAAAAACTGTTTTTT.